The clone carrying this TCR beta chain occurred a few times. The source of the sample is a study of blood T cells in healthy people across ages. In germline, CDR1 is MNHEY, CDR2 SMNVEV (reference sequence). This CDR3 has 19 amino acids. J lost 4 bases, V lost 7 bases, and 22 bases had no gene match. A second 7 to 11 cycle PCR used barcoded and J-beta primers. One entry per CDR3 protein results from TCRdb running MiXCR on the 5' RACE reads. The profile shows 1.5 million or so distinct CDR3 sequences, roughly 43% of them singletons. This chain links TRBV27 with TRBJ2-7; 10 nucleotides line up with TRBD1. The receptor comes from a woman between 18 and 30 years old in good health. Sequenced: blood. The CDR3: CASTLRGGQGPYTEYEQYF. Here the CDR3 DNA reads TGTGCCAGCACTCTGAGGGGGGGACAGGGGCCTTACACGGAGTACGAGCAGTACTTC.